This T cell receptor beta chain was documented in a study of monozygotic twins with inflammatory bowel disease. The CDR3 has 15 residues. Germline values: CDR1 SGHDT, CDR2 YYEEEE. Worth noting for this clonotype: What it binds is not known.

Findings and limits, study-wide: Extra variability in the repertoires of patients may have come from differing immunosuppressive treatments. Compared with healthy twins, IBD patients shared fewer clonotypes with others, especially with disease activity.

Collection yielded roughly 2.3 ml of blood per donor. TCRdb reprocessed the 5' RACE reads and reports one entry per CDR3 protein, with no DNA. The repertoire table contains 440,000 or so distinct CDR3 sequences. The J gene is TRBJ2-5, the V gene TRBV5-6; with no DNA, the TCRdb D assignment of TRBD2 cannot be verified. The sequence derives from a human donor with ulcerative colitis or Crohn's disease, or a healthy co-twin of an affected twin (not recorded which). The sequencing sample was made of blood. The CDR3 sequence is CASRNGLAFWETQYF.